The 19 T cell receptor beta chains given below trace back to one sample, sequenced in a study of CD8+CD57+ T cells in acquired aplastic anemia. Genomic DNA templated the TCR beta VDJ and CDR3 profiling. TCRdb itself ran the reads through MiXCR, one entry per CDR3 protein. The data contain hundreds of thousands of distinct CDR3 sequences, roughly 50% of them singletons. Material: sorted CD4+, CD8+, or CD8+CD57+ T cells (not recorded which) from PBMCs. These receptor sequences come from a human donor with severe aplastic anemia or a healthy control (not recorded which).

The J gene is TRBJ2-7, the V gene TRBV7-8; D unresolved. CDR3 length: 15 residues. V shed 3 bases and J shed 3 bases, with 15 bases lying between them. CDR1 and CDR2 (germline): SGHVS, FQNEAQ. The CDR3 DNA sequence: TGTGCCAGCAGCTTCACGGTAGGATTGGGCTACGAGCAGTACTTC. Protein sequence: CASSFTVGLGYEQYF.

In this sample, this clonotype turned up a few times. The rearrangement joins TRBV19 to TRBJ2-5; 8 nucleotides agree with TRBD2. Germline V lookup: CDR1 LNHDA, CDR2 SQIVND (reference sequence). The CDR3 has 13 amino acids. V lost 6 bases and J lost 5; bases outside the gene matches: 5. CDR3: CASREREWETQYF. DNA of the CDR3: TGTGCCAGTAGGGAGCGGGAGTGGGAGACCCAGTACTTC.

The rearrangement uses TRBV5-4 and TRBJ2-3; 11 positions agree with TRBD2. The CDR3 runs to 17 residues. V shed 1 base, J shed 0 bases, and the junction held 4 bases outside the gene matches. CDR1 and CDR2 (germline): SGHNT, YYREEE (reference sequence). CDR3 loop: CASSLPRLAGSTDTQYF. DNA for the CDR3: TGTGCCAGCAGCTTGCCTAGACTAGCGGGGAGCACAGATACGCAGTATTTT.

J is TRBJ2-7 and V is TRBV10-3, with D possibly being TRBD2 (7 bases). The V end was cut by 6 bases, the J end by 11 bases, with 17 bases between. The CDR3 is 12 amino acids. Looked up from germline, CDR1 is ENHRY and CDR2 is SYGVKD. The CDR3 region is CAISPSGGGEYF. The CDR3, as DNA: TGTGCCATCAGCCCAAGTGGGGGGGGCGAGTACTTC.

V and J are TRBV7-2 and TRBJ2-3; TRBD2 matches at 15 bases. Germline CDR1 reads SGHTA; CDR2 reads FQGNSA. There are 16 residues in the CDR3. The V gene end was trimmed by 5 bases and the J gene end by 6 bases; junction bases not matched to a gene: 6. The DNA of the CDR3 is TGTGCCAGCAGCCCCGGACTAGCGGGGGGGCCGGATACGCAGTATTTT. It translates to CASSPGLAGGPDTQYF.

This clonotype was observed once. Compared with germline, one end of the junction differs, possibly owing to a read error. The chain uses TRBV7-2 and TRBJ1-6; 9 bases agree with TRBD1. Germline assignment: CDR1 SGHTA and CDR2 FQGNSA. The CDR3 contains 15 residues. In nucleotides, the CDR3 is TGTGCCAGCAGCTCGGGACAGGGACACAATTCAACCCTCCACTTT. It specifies CASSSGQGHNSTLHF.

On this clonotype itself: Since a much larger clone is just one base distant, this may be a read error. The genes are TRBV7-3 and TRBJ2-3; 13 positions agree with TRBD2. CDR3 length equals 16 residues. Germline V gene data show CDR1 as SGHTA and CDR2 as FQGTGA. V lost 5 bases and J lost 2; bases outside the gene matches: 4. Here the CDR3 reads CASSPGTSGDTDTQYF. For the CDR3, the DNA is TGTGCCAGCAGCCCTGGGACTAGCGGGGACACAGATACGCAGTATTTT.

This clonotype has just a few counts. The chain recombines TRBV20-1 with TRBJ1-2; tentatively, D is TRBD1 (6 bases). Germline assignment: CDR1 DFQATT and CDR2 SNEGSKA (reference sequence). The V end lost 0 bases, the J end lost 5 bases, and 16 bases lay between the germline ends. This CDR3 comprises 15 residues. This chain's CDR3 is CSARDVVRGRYGYTF. In nucleotides, the CDR3 is TGCAGTGCTAGAGATGTTGTCAGGGGACGTTATGGCTACACCTTC.

The genes are TRBV20-1 and TRBJ2-5, with D tentatively TRBD1 (6 bases). V shed 2 bases and J shed 9 bases, with 13 bases lying between them. In germline, CDR1 is DFQATT, CDR2 SNEGSKA (reference sequence). This CDR3 has 12 amino acids. The CDR3 DNA reads TGCAGTGCTAGACTGGGGGCGTCGGCCCAGTACTTC. Its translation: CSARLGASAQYF.

This clonotype came up many times. This chain joins TRBV5-1 and TRBJ1-2; 11 bases map to TRBD1. The CDR3 is 14 residues long. The V and J ends lost 4 bases and 7 bases, in that order; junction bases with no gene match: 6. Germline V gives CDR1 SGHRS, CDR2 YFSETQ. CDR3 bases: TGCGCCAGCAGCCAGGGGACAGGGGGTAGTGGCTACACCTTC. It encodes CASSQGTGGSGYTF.

The chain uses TRBV7-2 and TRBJ2-5; 10 bases align to TRBD1. V lost 8 bases, J lost 4 bases, and 10 bases stayed unmatched. CDR1 is SGHTA and CDR2 is FQGNSA in the germline V gene. CDR3 size: 15 residues. CDR3 DNA sequence: TGTGCCAGCCGGGTGGGGACAGGGGCCGGAGAGACCCAGTACTTC. It translates to CASRVGTGAGETQYF.

As regards this clonotype: Germline is not matched at one junction end, which may reflect a read error. DNA for the CDR3: TGTGCCATCAATCTGGGGGACACAGGTACGCGGTATTTT. This translates into CAINLGDTGTRYF. This chain uses TRBV10-3 with TRBJ2-3; a possible D gene is TRBD1 (6 bases). CDR1 is ENHRY and CDR2 is SYGVKD in the germline V gene. The CDR3 covers 13 residues.

V gene TRBV6-2 or TRBV6-3 combines with J gene TRBJ2-5; perhaps TRBD2 as D (6 bases). This CDR3 contains 13 residues. V was trimmed by 5 bases and J by 5 bases, leaving 12 bases between them. The germline gives CDR1 MNHEY, CDR2 SVGEGT. The CDR3 sequence is CASSRGIGETQYF. The CDR3 DNA sequence: TGTGCCAGCAGTCGGGGGATCGGGGAGACCCAGTACTTC.

In this sample, this clonotype turned up once. One junction end does not reproduce the germline sequence, and a read error may be involved. The gene calls are TRBV15 and TRBJ2-5; 7 bases agree with TRBD2. Germline values: CDR1 LNHNV, CDR2 YYDKDF (reference sequence). The CDR3 sequence is 16 residues long. CDR3 bases: TGTGCCAGCAGCGTAACGCCCCGGGGGGAAGGAGAGACCCAGTACTTC. It specifies CASSVTPRGEGETQYF.

This clonotype was detected only a few times. The rearrangement uses TRBV12-3 or TRBV12-4 and TRBJ2-5, with unresolved D. Trimming shortened V by 6 bases and J by 4 bases, and 15 bases separated the two germline ends. The CDR3 is 14 amino acids. CDR3: CASSPREVVETQYF. CDR3 DNA sequence: TGTGCCAGCAGCCCTAGGGAAGTCGTAGAGACCCAGTACTTC.

The chain has TRBV25-1 and TRBJ1-1; maybe TRBD1 (5 bases). Germline V CDR1 and CDR2: MGHDK, SYGVNS. Between the trimmed V and J ends, which lost 4 bases and 5 bases, there was a span of 11 bases. This CDR3 is built from 13 residues. The CDR3: CASSVPGKTEAFF. The CDR3 bases are TGTGCCAGCAGTGTCCCAGGGAAGACTGAAGCTTTCTTT.

The chain couples TRBV7-3 to TRBJ1-6; D uncertain. The CDR3 sequence is 15 residues long. Trimming removed 1 base from V and 0 bases from J, with 4 bases in between. Germline-derived CDR1 and CDR2 are SGHTA and FQGTGA. Here the CDR3 reads CASSLKGSYNSPLHF. CDR3 nucleotide sequence: TGTGCCAGCAGCTTAAAGGGCTCCTATAATTCACCCCTCCACTTT.

In DNA form, the CDR3 reads TGTGCCAGCAGCTTTCTTACAGGGGGCGCGTCTTTCTTT. Translating gives CASSFLTGGASFF. V is TRBV7-9 and J is TRBJ1-1; 9 bases match TRBD1. The CDR3 extends over 13 amino acids. V trimming: 3 bases; J trimming: 12 bases; junction bases outside the gene matches: 8. In germline, CDR1 is SEHNR, CDR2 FQNEAQ (reference sequence). Based on the CDR3 plus reference TRBV7-9 and TRBJ1-1, the full variable domain is DTGVSQNPRHKITKRGQNVTFRCDPISEHNRLYWYRQTLGQGPEFLTYFQNEAQLEKSRLLSDRFSAERPKGSFSTLEIQRTEQGDSAMYLCASSFLTGGASFFGQGTRLTVV.

The CDR3 loop reads CATSRGQLSSYEQYF. In DNA, the CDR3 is TGTGCCACCAGCAGGGGACAGCTAAGCTCCTACGAGCAGTACTTC. The J gene is TRBJ2-7, the V gene TRBV15; 7 positions agree with TRBD1. The trim removed 3 bases at V and 0 bases at J, leaving 5 bases unmatched. This CDR3 contains 15 residues. Germline V gene lookup returns CDR1 LNHNV and CDR2 YYDKDF (reference sequence).